The 12 T cell receptor beta chains presented below share a single source sample, sequenced in a study of tumor-infiltrating lymphocytes in primary liver carcinoma. Priming with a constant-region primer yielded TCR beta cDNA from 500 ng total RNA. Library construction for TCR beta comprised three nested multiplex PCR rounds performed with slightly modified ARM-PCR. TRBV1-TRBV30 forward primers and a C-beta reverse primer were used in the first two PCR rounds, which each ran for approximately 10 cycles. TCRdb independently ran MiXCR on the multiplex PCR reads; one entry per CDR3 protein. The sample consists of tens of thousands of distinct CDR3 sequences, around 66% of them appearing once. From unsorted bulk tissue weighing roughly 17-32 mg, DNA and RNA were co-extracted. Sequenced: liver tumor tissue from sampling region 2. Subset meaning: tumor region T2, inferior pole. All receptors come from a man aged 40-50 years with primary liver carcinoma and hepatitis B virus infection.

J is TRBJ2-5 and V is TRBV5-1; TRBD1 is a possible D gene (6 bases). Germline V gene data show CDR1 as SGHRS and CDR2 as YFSETQ. The V end lost 0 bases, the J end lost 7 bases, and 13 bases lay between the germline ends. The CDR3 spans 14 residues. The CDR3, as DNA: TGCGCCAGCAGCTTGGCAGGGGCCCAATGGACCCAGTACTTC. Its protein product is CASSLAGAQWTQYF.

This chain connects TRBV6-6 to TRBJ1-1, with a weak D call TRBD1 (5 bases). Germline CDR1 is MNHNY and CDR2 is SVGAGI (reference sequence). The CDR3 runs 13 residues. The DNA for the CDR3 is TGTGTCATCAGCACACGGGGGACTACTGAAGCTTTCTTT. Translating it yields CVISTRGTTEAFF.

Note on this clonotype: Its ends do not fully match the called genes, so a read error is possible. The genes are TRBV6-6 and TRBJ1-2; 8 bases line up with TRBD1. Per germline, CDR1 MNHNY and CDR2 SVGAGI (reference sequence). The CDR3 is made up of 12 amino acids. CDR3 in DNA: TGTGCCAGCGAACAGGGGGATCGAGGCTACGCCTTC. Translating it yields CASEQGDRGYAF.

The rearrangement links TRBV7-9 to TRBJ2-2, with 9 nucleotides matching TRBD1. The V segment lost 5 bases and the J segment 8 bases; nucleotides outside the gene matches: 9. CDR1 SEHNR and CDR2 FQNEAQ come from the germline V gene (reference sequence). The CDR3 spans 15 residues. CDR3 bases: TGTGCCAGCAGCGTCGGGACAGGGATGACAGGGGAGCTGTTTTTT. Translated, it gives CASSVGTGMTGELFF.

CDR3 nucleotides: TGTGCCAGCAGCCGGGACACTGGGAGGGTCGTAGATACGCAGTATTTT. Translation gives CASSRDTGRVVDTQYF. The chain couples TRBV11-2 to TRBJ2-3, with D tentatively TRBD2 (7 bases). V was clipped by 5 bases and J by 5 bases, with 20 bases between them. CDR3 length: 16 amino acids. Germline values: CDR1 SGHAT, CDR2 FQNNGV.

This clonotype counts as medium-sized. This sequence joins TRBV6-2 or TRBV6-3 and TRBJ1-5; 7 bases line up with TRBD1. Germline CDR1 reads MNHEY; CDR2 reads SVGEGT. This CDR3 spans 14 amino acids. V was pared by 5 bases and J by 6 bases, with 7 bases of the junction left unmatched. DNA for the CDR3: TGTGCCAGCAGTCGAGACAGGGCTGGTCAGCCCCAGCATTTT. Translated, it gives CASSRDRAGQPQHF.

About this clonotype: Because the CDR3 is missing its conserved closing phenylalanine or tryptophan, this is likely a read error. The J gene is TRBJ2-7, the V gene TRBV11-2; TRBD2 might be the D (5 bases). V was clipped by 7 bases and J by 4 bases, with 17 bases between them. The length of the CDR3 is 14 residues. The germline V gene has CDR1 SGHAT and CDR2 FQNNGV. CDR3 nucleotide sequence: TGTGCCAGCACCCGTGGGAGTTCCAAATACGAGCAGTACTTA. Protein: CASTRGSSKYEQYL.

The table lists this clonotype with a few counts. This CDR3 is missing its conserved last phenylalanine or tryptophan, likely due to a read error. It is unclear where the CDR3 begins or ends on the DNA, so no DNA is shown, and the CDR3 is as TCRdb lists it. Here the CDR3 reads CSVVDGRQETQYS. The rearrangement uses TRBV29-1 and TRBJ2-5; the tabulated D call, TRBD2, remains unverified against the DNA. CDR1 is SQVTM, CDR2 ANQGSEA, per germline. The CDR3 comprises 13 residues, both ends counted.

A remark on this clonotype: One junction end disagrees with the germline gene, perhaps due to a read error. This sequence joins TRBV11-2 and TRBJ2-1; a possible D gene is TRBD1 (6 bases). CDR1 is SGHAT and CDR2 is FQNNGV in the germline V gene. The CDR3 spans 17 residues. CDR3 amino acids: CTSSLGNRASSYNEQFF. The CDR3 nucleotides read TGTACCAGTAGCTTAGGTAACAGGGCGAGCTCCTACAATGAGCAGTTCTTT.

By sample fraction, this clonotype is medium-sized. V usage is TRBV4-2 and J usage is TRBJ2-1; 9 bases fit TRBD2. Germline-derived CDR1 and CDR2 are LGHNA and YNFKEQ. V was pared by 4 bases and J by 6 bases, with 7 bases of the junction left unmatched. This CDR3 has 15 residues. The chain's CDR3 is CASSPAGGPSNEQFF. The CDR3 DNA reads as TGTGCCAGCAGCCCGGCGGGAGGGCCAAGCAATGAGCAGTTCTTC.

As for this clonotype: This is likely a read error, given that the CDR3 carries no conserved phenylalanine or tryptophan at its end. The chain combines TRBV7-9 with TRBJ2-3; TRBD2 matches at 11 bases. CDR3 length equals 16 residues. Germline CDR1 is SEHNR and CDR2 is FQNEAQ (reference sequence). J gave up 8 bases and V 4 bases, and 11 bases lay outside the gene matches. Here the CDR3 reads CASSSWTSGCPGTQYL. CDR3 nucleotide sequence: TGTGCCAGCAGCTCCTGGACTAGCGGGTGCCCAGGTACGCAGTATCTT.

On this clonotype itself: Germline and junction disagree at one end, which may indicate a read error. V usage is TRBV4-3 and J usage is TRBJ2-5; D is unclear. The J call may not be correct, given that the DNA end is closer to TRBJ2-1. The CDR3 length is 14 residues. Germline V CDR1 and CDR2: LGHNA, YSLEER. The CDR3 reads CARSQEEYLETQFF. DNA of the CDR3: TGCGCCCGCAGTCAAGAGGAGTACTTGGAGACCCAGTTCTTC.